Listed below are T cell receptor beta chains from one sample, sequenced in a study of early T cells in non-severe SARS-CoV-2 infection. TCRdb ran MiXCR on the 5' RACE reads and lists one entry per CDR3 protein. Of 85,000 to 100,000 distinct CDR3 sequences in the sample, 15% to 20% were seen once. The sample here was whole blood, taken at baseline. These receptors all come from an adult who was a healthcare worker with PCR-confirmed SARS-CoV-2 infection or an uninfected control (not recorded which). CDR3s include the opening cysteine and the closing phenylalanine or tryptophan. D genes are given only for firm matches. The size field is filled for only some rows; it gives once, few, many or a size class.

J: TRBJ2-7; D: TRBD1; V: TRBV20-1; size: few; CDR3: CSALPGQTTYEQYF; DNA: TGCAGTGCTCTACCGGGACAGACGACCTACGAGCAGTACTTC
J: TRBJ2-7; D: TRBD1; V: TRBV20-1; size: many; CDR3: CSSLQGALGEQYF; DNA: TGCAGTTCCCTACAGGGGGCTCTAGGCGAGCAGTACTTC
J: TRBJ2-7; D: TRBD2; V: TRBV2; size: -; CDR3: CASSGGTSGSGIYEQYF; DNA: TGTGCCAGCAGTGGAGGGACTAGCGGGAGTGGAATCTACGAGCAGTACTTC
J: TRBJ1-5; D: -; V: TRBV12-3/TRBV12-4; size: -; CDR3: CASSLTGMGQPQHF; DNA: TGTGCCAGCAGTTTAACAGGGATGGGACAGCCCCAGCATTTT
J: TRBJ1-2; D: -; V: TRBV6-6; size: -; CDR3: CASSYIPGPNYGYTF; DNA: TGTGCCAGCAGTTACATTCCAGGGCCCAACTATGGCTACACCTTC
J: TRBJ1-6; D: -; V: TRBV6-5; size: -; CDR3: CASSWRVDNSPLHF; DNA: TGTGCCAGCAGTTGGAGGGTGGATAATTCACCCCTCCACTTT
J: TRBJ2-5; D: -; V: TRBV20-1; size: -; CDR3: CSAREGMKTQYF; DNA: TGCAGTGCTAGAGAGGGTATGAAGACCCAGTACTTC
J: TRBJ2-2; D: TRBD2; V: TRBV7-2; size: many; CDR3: CASTSTSGRAWTGELFF; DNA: TGTGCCAGCACCTCGACTAGCGGGAGGGCCTGGACCGGGGAGCTGTTTTTT
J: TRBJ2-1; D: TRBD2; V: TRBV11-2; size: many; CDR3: CASSLLSGSVDYNEQFF; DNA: TGTGCCAGCAGCCTTCTAAGCGGGAGCGTTGACTACAATGAGCAGTTCTTC
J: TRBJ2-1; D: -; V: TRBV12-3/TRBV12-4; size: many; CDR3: CASSSRRDSYNEQFF; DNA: TGTGCCAGCAGTTCTAGGAGAGACTCCTACAATGAGCAGTTCTTC
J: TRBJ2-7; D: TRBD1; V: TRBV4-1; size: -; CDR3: CASSQGDRPYEQYF; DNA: TGCGCCAGCAGCCAGGGGGACAGACCCTACGAGCAGTACTTC
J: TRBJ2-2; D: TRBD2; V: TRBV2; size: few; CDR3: CASSYNSGRDTGELFF; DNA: TGTGCCAGCAGTTATAACAGCGGGAGAGACACCGGGGAGCTGTTTTTT
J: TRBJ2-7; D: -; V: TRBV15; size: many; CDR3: CATSRARGNYEQYF; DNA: TGTGCCACCAGCAGAGCTCGGGGGAACTACGAGCAGTACTTC
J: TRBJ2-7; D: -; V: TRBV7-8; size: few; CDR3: CASSLEVDEQYF; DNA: TGTGCCAGCAGCTTAGAGGTGGACGAGCAGTACTTC
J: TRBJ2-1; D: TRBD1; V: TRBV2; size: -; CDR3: CASSEGQSSYNEQFF; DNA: TGTGCCAGCAGTGAGGGACAGAGCTCCTACAATGAGCAGTTCTTC
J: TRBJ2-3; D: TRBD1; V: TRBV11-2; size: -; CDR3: CASSSTGGWGDTQYF; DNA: TGTGCCAGCAGCTCGACAGGGGGCTGGGGAGATACGCAGTATTTT
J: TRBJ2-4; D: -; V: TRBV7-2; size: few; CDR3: CASEDGRVKNIQYF; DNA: TGTGCCAGCGAGGACGGGAGAGTCAAAAACATTCAGTACTTC
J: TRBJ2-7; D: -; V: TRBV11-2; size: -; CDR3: CASSLPNVGADEQYF; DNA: TGTGCCAGCAGCTTACCCAACGTAGGGGCGGACGAGCAGTACTTC
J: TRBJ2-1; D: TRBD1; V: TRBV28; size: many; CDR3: CASSLPPWGQSSYNEQFF; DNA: TGTGCCAGCAGTCTCCCCCCTTGGGGACAGAGCTCCTACAATGAGCAGTTCTTC
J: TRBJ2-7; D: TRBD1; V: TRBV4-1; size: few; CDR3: CASSQDSTGYEQYF; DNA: TGCGCCAGCAGCCAAGATTCGACAGGGTACGAGCAGTACTTC
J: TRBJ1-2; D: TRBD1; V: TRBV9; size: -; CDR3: CASSVSDRGYGYTF; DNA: TGTGCCAGCAGCGTATCGGACAGGGGCTATGGCTACACCTTC
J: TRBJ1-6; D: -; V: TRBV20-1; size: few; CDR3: CSARDQGTPLHF; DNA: TGCAGTGCTAGAGATCAGGGGACACCCCTCCACTTT
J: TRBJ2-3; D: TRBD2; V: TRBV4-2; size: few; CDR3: CASSPRLAGGPDTQYF; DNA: TGTGCCAGCAGCCCAAGACTAGCGGGAGGGCCAGATACGCAGTATTTT
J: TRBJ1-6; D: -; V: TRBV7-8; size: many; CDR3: CASSSVQRNSPLHF; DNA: TGTGCCAGCAGCTCGGTCCAGCGGAATTCACCCCTCCACTTT
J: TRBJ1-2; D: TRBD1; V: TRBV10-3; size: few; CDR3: CAISLGQGDYGYTF; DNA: TGTGCCATCAGCCTTGGACAGGGAGACTATGGCTACACCTTC
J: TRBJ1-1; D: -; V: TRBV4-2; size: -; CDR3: CASSQGSGADGVDTEAFF; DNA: TGTGCCAGCAGCCAAGGATCAGGGGCTGATGGGGTGGACACTGAAGCTTTCTTT
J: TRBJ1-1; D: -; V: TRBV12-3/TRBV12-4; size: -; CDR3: CASRKRGSNTEAFF; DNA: TGTGCCAGCAGAAAAAGGGGGTCGAACACTGAAGCTTTCTTT
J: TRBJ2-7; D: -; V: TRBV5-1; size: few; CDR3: CASSLYQGSIEQYF; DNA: TGCGCCAGCAGCTTGTACCAGGGTTCCATCGAGCAGTACTTC
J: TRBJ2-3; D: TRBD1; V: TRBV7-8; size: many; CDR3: CASSLGDRVNTQYF; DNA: TGTGCCAGCAGCTTAGGGGACAGGGTTAATACGCAGTATTTT
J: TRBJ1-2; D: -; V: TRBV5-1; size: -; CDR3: CASSLEPRGDYGYTF; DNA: TGCGCCAGCAGCTTGGAGCCTCGGGGGGACTATGGCTACACCTTC
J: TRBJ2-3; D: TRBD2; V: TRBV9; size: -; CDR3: CASSIPRGKREWNTQYF; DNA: TGTGCCAGCAGCATCCCCCGGGGGAAGCGGGAGTGGAATACGCAGTATTTT
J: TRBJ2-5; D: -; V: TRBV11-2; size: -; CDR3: CASSFWRRETQYF; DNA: TGTGCCAGCAGCTTCTGGCGACGAGAGACCCAGTACTTC
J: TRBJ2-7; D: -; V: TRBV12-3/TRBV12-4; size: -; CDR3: CASSLLSLHFYEQYF; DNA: TGTGCCAGCAGTTTACTGTCGCTTCATTTCTACGAGCAGTACTTC
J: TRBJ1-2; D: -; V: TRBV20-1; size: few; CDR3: CSARAPSRGPNGYTF; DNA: TGCAGTGCTAGAGCCCCCTCCAGGGGTCCAAATGGCTACACCTTC
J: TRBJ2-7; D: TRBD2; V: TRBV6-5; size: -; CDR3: CASSTPGASGIRANYEQYF; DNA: TGTGCCAGCAGTACCCCTGGGGCCAGCGGGATCCGGGCTAATTACGAGCAGTACTTC